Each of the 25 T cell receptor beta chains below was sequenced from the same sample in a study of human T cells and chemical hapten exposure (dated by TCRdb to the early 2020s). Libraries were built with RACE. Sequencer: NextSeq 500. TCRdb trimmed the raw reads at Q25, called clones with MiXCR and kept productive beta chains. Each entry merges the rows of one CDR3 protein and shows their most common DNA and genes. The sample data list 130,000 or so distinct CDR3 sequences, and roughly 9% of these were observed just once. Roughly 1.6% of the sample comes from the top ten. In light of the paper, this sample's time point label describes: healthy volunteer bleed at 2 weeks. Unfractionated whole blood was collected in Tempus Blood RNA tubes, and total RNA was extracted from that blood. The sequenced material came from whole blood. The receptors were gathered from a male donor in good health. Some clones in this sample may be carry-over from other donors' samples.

The CDR3 nucleotides read TGCACCGCTTCCAGTGGGTCCGGGGAGACCCAGTACTTC. This sequence encodes CTASSGSGETQYF. The chain links TRBV20-1 to TRBJ2-5, with D hard to call. The CDR3 spans 13 residues. Germline lookup yields CDR1 DFQATT and CDR2 SNEGSKA (reference sequence).

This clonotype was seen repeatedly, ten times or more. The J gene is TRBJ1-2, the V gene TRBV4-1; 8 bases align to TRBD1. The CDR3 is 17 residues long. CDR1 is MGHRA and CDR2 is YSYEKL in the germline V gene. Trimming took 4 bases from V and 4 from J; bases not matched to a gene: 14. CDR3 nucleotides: TGCGCCAGCAGCCTCTTAGACAGGGGAGAGAAATCCTATGGCTACACCTTC. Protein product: CASSLLDRGEKSYGYTF.

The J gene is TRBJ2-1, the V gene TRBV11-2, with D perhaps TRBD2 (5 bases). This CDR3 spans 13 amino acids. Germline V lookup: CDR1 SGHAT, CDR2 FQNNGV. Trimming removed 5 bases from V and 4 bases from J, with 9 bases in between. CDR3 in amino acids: CASSTGLYNEQFF. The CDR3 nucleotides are TGTGCCAGCAGCACCGGACTTTACAATGAGCAGTTCTTC.

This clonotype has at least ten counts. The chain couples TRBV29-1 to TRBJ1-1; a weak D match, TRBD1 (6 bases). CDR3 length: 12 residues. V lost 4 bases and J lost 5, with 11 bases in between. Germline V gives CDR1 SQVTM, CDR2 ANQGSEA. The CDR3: CSVVLRGTEAFF. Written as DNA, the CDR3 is TGCAGCGTTGTGCTTAGGGGGACTGAAGCTTTCTTT.

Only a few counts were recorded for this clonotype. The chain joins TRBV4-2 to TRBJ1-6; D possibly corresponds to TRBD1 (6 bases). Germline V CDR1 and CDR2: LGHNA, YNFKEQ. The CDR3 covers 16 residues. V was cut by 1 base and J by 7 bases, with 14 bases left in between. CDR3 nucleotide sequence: TGTGCCAGCAGCCAAGGAACGGGGGGGCTCAATTCACCCCTCCACTTT. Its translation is CASSQGTGGLNSPLHF.

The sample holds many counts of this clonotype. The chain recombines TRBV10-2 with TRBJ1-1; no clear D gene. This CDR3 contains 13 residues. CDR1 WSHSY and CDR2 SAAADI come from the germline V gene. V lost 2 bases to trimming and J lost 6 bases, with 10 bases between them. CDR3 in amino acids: CASSEAAGSEAFF. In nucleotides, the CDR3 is TGCGCCAGCAGTGAGGCGGCGGGGTCTGAAGCTTTCTTT.

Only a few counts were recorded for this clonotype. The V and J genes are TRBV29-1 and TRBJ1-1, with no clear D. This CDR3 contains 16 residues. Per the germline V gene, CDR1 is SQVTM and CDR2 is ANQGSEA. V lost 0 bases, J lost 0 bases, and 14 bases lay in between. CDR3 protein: CSVEENTSILNTEAFF. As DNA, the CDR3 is TGCAGCGTTGAAGAGAATACGTCCATCCTGAACACTGAAGCTTTCTTT.

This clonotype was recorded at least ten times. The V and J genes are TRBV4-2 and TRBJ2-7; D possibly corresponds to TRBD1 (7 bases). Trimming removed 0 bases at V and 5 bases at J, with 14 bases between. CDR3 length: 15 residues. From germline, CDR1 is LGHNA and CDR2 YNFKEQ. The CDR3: CASSQEVVRGDEQYF. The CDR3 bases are TGTGCCAGCAGCCAAGAGGTAGTCAGGGGGGACGAGCAGTACTTC.

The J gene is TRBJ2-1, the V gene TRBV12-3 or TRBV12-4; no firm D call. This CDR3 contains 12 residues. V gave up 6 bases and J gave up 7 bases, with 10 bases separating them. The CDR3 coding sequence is TGTGCCAGCAGCTCTGACCCGAATGAGCAGTTCTTC. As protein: CASSSDPNEQFF.

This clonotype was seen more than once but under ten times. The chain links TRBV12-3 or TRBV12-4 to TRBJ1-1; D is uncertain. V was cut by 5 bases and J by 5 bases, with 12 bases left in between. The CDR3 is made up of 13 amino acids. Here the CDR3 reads CASSLLAKTEAFF. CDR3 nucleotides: TGTGCCAGCAGTCTACTTGCGAAGACTGAAGCTTTCTTT.

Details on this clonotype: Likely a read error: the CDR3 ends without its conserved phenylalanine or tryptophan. CDR3 residues: CASSLSSTGNNGYTS. The CDR3 nucleotides are TGTGCCAGCAGTTTATCGTCGACAGGGAACAATGGCTACACCTCC. The chain employs TRBV27 and TRBJ1-2, with 7 bases that match TRBD1. Trimming removed 0 bases from V and 6 bases from J; junction bases left unmatched: 7. Germline CDR1 is MNHEY and CDR2 is SMNVEV (reference sequence). The CDR3 is 15 residues long.

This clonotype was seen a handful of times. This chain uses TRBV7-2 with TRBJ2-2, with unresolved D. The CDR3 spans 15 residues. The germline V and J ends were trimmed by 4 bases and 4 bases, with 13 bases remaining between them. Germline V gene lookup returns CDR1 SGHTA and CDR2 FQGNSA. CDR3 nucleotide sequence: TGTGCCAGCAGCTCAAGGGCCGTGCTCACCGGGGAGCTGTTTTTT. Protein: CASSSRAVLTGELFF.

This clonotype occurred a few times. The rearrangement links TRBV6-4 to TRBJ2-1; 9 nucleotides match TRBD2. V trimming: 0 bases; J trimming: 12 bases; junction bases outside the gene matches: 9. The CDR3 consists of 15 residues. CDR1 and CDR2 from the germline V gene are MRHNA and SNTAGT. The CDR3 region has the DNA TGTGCCAGCAGTGACTCTAGCGGGGGCCTGTCGGTGCAGTTCTTC. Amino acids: CASSDSSGGLSVQFF.

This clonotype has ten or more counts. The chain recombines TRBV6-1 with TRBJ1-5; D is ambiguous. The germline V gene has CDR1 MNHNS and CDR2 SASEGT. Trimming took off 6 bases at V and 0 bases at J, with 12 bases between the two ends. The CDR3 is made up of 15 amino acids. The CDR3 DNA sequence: TGTGCCAGCAGAGACCGGGGTTATAGCAATCAGCCCCAGCATTTT. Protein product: CASRDRGYSNQPQHF.

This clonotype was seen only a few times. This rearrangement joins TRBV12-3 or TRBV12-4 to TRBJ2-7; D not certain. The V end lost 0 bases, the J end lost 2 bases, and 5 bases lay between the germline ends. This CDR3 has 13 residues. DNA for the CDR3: TGTGCCAGCAGTTTAGCGAGTACCTACGAGCAGTACTTC. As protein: CASSLASTYEQYF.

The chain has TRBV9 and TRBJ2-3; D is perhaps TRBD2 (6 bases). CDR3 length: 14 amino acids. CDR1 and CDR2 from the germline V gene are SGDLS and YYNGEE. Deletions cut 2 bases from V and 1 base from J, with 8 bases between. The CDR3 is CASSVGTRTDTQYF. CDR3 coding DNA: TGTGCCAGCAGCGTCGGGACTCGCACAGATACGCAGTATTTT.

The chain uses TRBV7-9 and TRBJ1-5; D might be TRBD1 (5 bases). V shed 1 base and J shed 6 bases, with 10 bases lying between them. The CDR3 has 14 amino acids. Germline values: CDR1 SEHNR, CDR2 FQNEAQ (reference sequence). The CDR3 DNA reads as TGTGCCAGCAGCTTAGACGGACACGGTCAGCCCCAGCATTTT. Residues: CASSLDGHGQPQHF.

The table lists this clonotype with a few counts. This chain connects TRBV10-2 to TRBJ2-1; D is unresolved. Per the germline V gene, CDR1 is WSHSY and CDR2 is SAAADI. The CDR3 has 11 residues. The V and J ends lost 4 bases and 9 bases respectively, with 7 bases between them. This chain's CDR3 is CASSVTTEQFF. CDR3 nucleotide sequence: TGCGCCAGCAGTGTTACCACTGAGCAGTTCTTC.

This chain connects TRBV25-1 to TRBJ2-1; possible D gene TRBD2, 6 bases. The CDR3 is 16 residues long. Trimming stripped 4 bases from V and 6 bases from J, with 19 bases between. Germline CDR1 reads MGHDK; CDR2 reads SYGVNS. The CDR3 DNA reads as TGTGCCAGCAGTGGAGGTAATCCCCAAGCGGGCAATGAGCAGTTCTTC. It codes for CASSGGNPQAGNEQFF.

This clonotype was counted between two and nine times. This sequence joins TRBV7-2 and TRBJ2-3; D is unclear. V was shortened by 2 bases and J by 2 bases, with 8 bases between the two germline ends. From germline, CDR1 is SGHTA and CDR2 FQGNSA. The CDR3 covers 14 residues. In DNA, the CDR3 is TGTGCCAGCAGCTTAAGGCGGACCACAGATACGCAGTATTTT. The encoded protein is CASSLRRTTDTQYF.

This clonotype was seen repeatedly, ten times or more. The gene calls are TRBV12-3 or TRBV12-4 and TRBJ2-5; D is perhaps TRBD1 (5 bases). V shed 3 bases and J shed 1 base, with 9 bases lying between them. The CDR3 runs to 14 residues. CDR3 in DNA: TGTGCCAGCAGTTTCGAGACAGTCCAAGAGACCCAGTACTTC. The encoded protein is CASSFETVQETQYF.

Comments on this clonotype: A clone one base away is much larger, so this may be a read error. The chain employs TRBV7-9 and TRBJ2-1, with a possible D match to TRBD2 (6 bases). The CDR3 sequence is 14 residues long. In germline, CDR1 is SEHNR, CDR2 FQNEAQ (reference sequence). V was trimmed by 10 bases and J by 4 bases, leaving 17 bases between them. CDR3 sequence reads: CANERLEGYNEQFF. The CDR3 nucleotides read TGTGCCAATGAGAGACTAGAAGGTTACAATGAGCAGTTCTTC.

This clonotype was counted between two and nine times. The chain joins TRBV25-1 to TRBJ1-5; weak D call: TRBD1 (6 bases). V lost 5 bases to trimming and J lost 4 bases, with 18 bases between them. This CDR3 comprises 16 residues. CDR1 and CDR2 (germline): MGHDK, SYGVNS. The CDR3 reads CASSTGNAPKNQPQHF. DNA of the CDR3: TGTGCCAGCAGTACAGGGAACGCCCCAAAAAATCAGCCCCAGCATTTT. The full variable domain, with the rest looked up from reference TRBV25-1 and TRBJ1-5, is EADIYQTPRYLVIGTGKKITLECSQTMGHDKMYWYQQDPGMELHLIHYSYGVNSTEKGDLSSESTVSRIRTEHFPLTLESARPSHTSQYLCASSTGNAPKNQPQHFGDGTRLSIL.

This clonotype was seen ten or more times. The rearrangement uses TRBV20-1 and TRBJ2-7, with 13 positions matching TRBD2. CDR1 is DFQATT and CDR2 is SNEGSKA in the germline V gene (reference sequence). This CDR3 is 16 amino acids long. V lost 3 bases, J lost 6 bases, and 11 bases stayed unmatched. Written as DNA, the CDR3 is TGCAGTGCTAGTCCCCTAGGGACTAGCGGGGCGAGCGAGCAGTACTTC. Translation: CSASPLGTSGASEQYF.

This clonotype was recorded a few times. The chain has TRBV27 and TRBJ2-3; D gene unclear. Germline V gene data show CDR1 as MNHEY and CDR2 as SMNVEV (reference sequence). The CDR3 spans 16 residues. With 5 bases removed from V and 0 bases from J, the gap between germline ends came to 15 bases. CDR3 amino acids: CASSQPPSSSTDTQYF. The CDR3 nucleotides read TGTGCCAGCAGTCAACCCCCTTCTTCGAGCACAGATACGCAGTATTTT.